The 18 T cell receptor beta chains below come from one sample, sequenced in a study of pediatric ulcerative colitis. One to two pinch biopsies were taken from the rectum during colonoscopy. Method: immunoSEQ multiplex PCR; TCRdb's copy keeps in-frame clones and lacks some. This table holds tens of thousands of clones, about 78% found once. Specimen: gut tissue. These TCRs come from a girl between 10 and 17 years old with moderate ulcerative colitis.

This clone appeared a few times. The chain employs TRBV4-1 and TRBJ2-1; D remains unclear. V was shortened by 5 bases and J by 7 bases, with 18 bases between the two germline ends. The CDR3 sequence is 15 residues long. The germline V gene has CDR1 MGHRA and CDR2 YSYEKL. CDR3 residues: CASSSRIFWQNEQFF. The CDR3 DNA follows: TGCGCCAGCAGCTCCCGAATCTTCTGGCAGAATGAGCAGTTCTTC.

This sequence joins TRBV6-1 and TRBJ2-1; 8 bases align to TRBD1. V was pared by 5 bases and J by 4 bases, with 1 base of the junction left unmatched. CDR3 length equals 13 residues. Germline values: CDR1 MNHNS, CDR2 SASEGT. CDR3 sequence: CASSRTGYNEQFF. CDR3 coding DNA: TGTGCCAGCAGTAGGACAGGGTACAATGAGCAGTTCTTC.

The chain joins TRBV4-2 to TRBJ2-3, with 12 positions matching TRBD2. Germline assignment: CDR1 LGHNA and CDR2 YNFKEQ. The CDR3 is made up of 19 amino acids. J lost 1 base, V lost 0 bases, and 8 bases had no gene match. The CDR3 sequence is CASSQDPASGGAGTDTQYF. The CDR3 DNA is TGTGCCAGCAGCCAAGATCCGGCTAGCGGGGGGGCCGGCACAGATACGCAGTATTTT.

This chain joins TRBV9 and TRBJ1-4; D ambiguous. The CDR3 length is 16 residues. V was pared by 0 bases and J by 8 bases, with 17 bases between. CDR1 and CDR2 (germline): SGDLS, YYNGEE. DNA of the CDR3: TGTGCCAGCAGCGTAGACCCGGCCGGGCAGTCGGAAAAACTGTTTTTT. Amino acid sequence: CASSVDPAGQSEKLFF.

V usage is TRBV4-2 and J usage is TRBJ2-7; 9 bases map to TRBD2. The CDR3 contains 15 residues. V lost 0 bases and J lost 0; bases outside the gene matches: 0. Germline lookup yields CDR1 LGHNA and CDR2 YNFKEQ. The CDR3 nucleotides read TGTGCCAGCAGCCAAGATAGCGGGAGCTCCTACGAGCAGTACTTC. It is translated as CASSQDSGSSYEQYF.

This rearrangement joins TRBV6-6 to TRBJ2-5, with a tentative D call TRBD1 (5 bases). V shed 2 bases and J shed 4 bases, with 5 bases lying between them. The CDR3 length is 12 residues. CDR1 and CDR2 from the germline V gene are MNHNY and SVGAGI (reference sequence). As DNA, the CDR3 is TGTGCCAGCAGTTACCAGGGAGAGACCCAGTACTTC. This sequence encodes CASSYQGETQYF.

The chain employs TRBV10-3 and TRBJ1-5, with D maybe TRBD1 (5 bases). Germline-derived CDR1 and CDR2 are ENHRY and SYGVKD. There are 13 residues in the CDR3. V lost 8 bases and J lost 0, with 8 bases in between. CDR3 in DNA: TGTGCCATCCGCCAGGGTAGCAATCAGCCCCAGCATTTT. Protein: CAIRQGSNQPQHF.

The rearrangement joins TRBV5-4 to TRBJ1-1; D not resolved. This CDR3 contains 15 residues. V lost 0 bases and J 5 bases, leaving 14 bases between the germline ends. CDR1 is SGHNT and CDR2 is YYREEE in the germline V gene (reference sequence). CDR3 loop: CASSLAEGRGTEAFF. The CDR3 coding sequence is TGTGCCAGCAGCTTGGCTGAGGGCCGAGGGACTGAAGCTTTCTTT.

The chain couples TRBV14 to TRBJ2-1; 7 bases map to TRBD1. Looked up from germline, CDR1 is SGHDN and CDR2 is FVKESK. There are 15 residues in the CDR3. After removal of 1 base from V and 4 bases from J, the junction contained 4 bases not matched to a gene. In DNA form, the CDR3 reads TGTGCCAGCAGCCAAGGGGGGACAGTGTACAATGAGCAGTTCTTC. It specifies CASSQGGTVYNEQFF.

The J gene is TRBJ1-2, the V gene TRBV28, with no clear D. V lost 5 bases to trimming and J lost 2 bases, with 15 bases between them. The length of the CDR3 is 15 residues. Germline V lookup: CDR1 MDHEN, CDR2 SYDVKM. The CDR3 here is CASSPPALGNYGYTF. The CDR3 DNA reads TGTGCCAGCAGTCCTCCCGCCCTGGGAAACTATGGCTACACCTTC.

This clone was seen just once. The CDR3 spells CATSPSPVHEQFF. The CDR3 DNA reads as TGTGCCACCAGCCCTTCCCCAGTCCATGAGCAGTTCTTC. This chain uses TRBV15 with TRBJ2-1; D unresolved. V lost 5 bases, J lost 8 bases, and 13 bases lay in between. The CDR3 contains 13 residues. Germline V lookup: CDR1 LNHNV, CDR2 YYDKDF (reference sequence).

This chain links TRBV5-4 with TRBJ1-2; tentatively, D is TRBD1 (6 bases). The CDR3 covers 12 residues. Germline assignment: CDR1 SGHNT and CDR2 YYREEE (reference sequence). V dropped 5 bases and J dropped 5 bases, with 10 bases sitting between them. Here the CDR3 reads CASSTDRYGYTF. The CDR3 nucleotides read TGTGCCAGCAGTACCGACAGGTATGGCTACACCTTC.

The genes are TRBV11-3 and TRBJ2-1; D possibly matches TRBD1 or TRBD2 (5 bases each). The length of the CDR3 is 15 residues. CDR1 and CDR2 (germline): SGHNT, YENEEA. V was trimmed by 5 bases and J by 2 bases, leaving 13 bases between them. The CDR3 DNA reads TGTGCCAGCAGCCTCGGGGCGGGTCCCTACAATGAGCAGTTCTTC. Translated: CASSLGAGPYNEQFF.

This clone was seen a few times. J is TRBJ2-5 and V is TRBV7-9, with 9 positions matching TRBD2. Per the germline V gene, CDR1 is SEHNR and CDR2 is FQNEAQ (reference sequence). The trim removed 2 bases at V and 1 base at J, leaving 5 bases unmatched. The CDR3 contains 16 residues. CDR3 bases: TGTGCCAGCAGCTTACCGACTAGCGGATTCCAAGAGACCCAGTACTTC. This codes for CASSLPTSGFQETQYF.

This chain uses TRBV27 with TRBJ2-3, with 16 bases identical to TRBD2. The V gene end was trimmed by 8 bases and the J gene end by 3 bases; junction bases not matched to a gene: 14. Germline CDR1 is MNHEY and CDR2 is SMNVEV (reference sequence). This CDR3 region has 19 residues. The DNA of the CDR3 is TGTGCCAGCTCTCGTAGTCCGGGACTAGCGGGAGGGGGGACAGATACGCAGTATTTT. This codes for CASSRSPGLAGGGTDTQYF.

V and J are TRBV6-1 and TRBJ2-1; D gene uncertain. The CDR3 is 15 amino acids. Trimming removed 7 bases at V and 6 bases at J, with 19 bases between. The germline gives CDR1 MNHNS, CDR2 SASEGT. CDR3 sequence (DNA): TGTGCCAGCATGGCCCACCGGAGTAGGTCCAATGAGCAGTTCTTC. Amino acids: CASMAHRSRSNEQFF.

Only one count was recorded for this clone. The rearrangement uses TRBV30 and TRBJ2-7; no firm D call. V was cut by 4 bases and J by 0 bases, with 10 bases left in between. The V gene's germline CDR1 is GTSNPN and CDR2 SVGIG (reference sequence). This CDR3 is 13 amino acids long. The CDR3 region is CAWTRGFSYEQYF. In DNA, the CDR3 is TGTGCCTGGACGAGAGGATTCTCCTACGAGCAGTACTTC.

CDR3 in DNA: TGTGCCTGGAGTCCAGGGGGAGTCTTACGCTATGGCTACACCTTC. This translates into CAWSPGGVLRYGYTF. The chain is built from TRBV30 and TRBJ1-2; 7 bases align to TRBD1. This CDR3 is 15 amino acids long. V trimming: 2 bases; J trimming: 4 bases; junction bases outside the gene matches: 10. Germline CDR1 is GTSNPN and CDR2 is SVGIG (reference sequence). Full variable domain (missing parts from reference TRBV30 and TRBJ1-2): SQTIHQWPATLVQPVGSPLSLECTVEGTSNPNLYWYRQAAGRGLQLLFYSVGIGQISSEVPQNLSASRPQDRQFILSSKKLLLSDSGFYLCAWSPGGVLRYGYTFGSGTRLTVV.